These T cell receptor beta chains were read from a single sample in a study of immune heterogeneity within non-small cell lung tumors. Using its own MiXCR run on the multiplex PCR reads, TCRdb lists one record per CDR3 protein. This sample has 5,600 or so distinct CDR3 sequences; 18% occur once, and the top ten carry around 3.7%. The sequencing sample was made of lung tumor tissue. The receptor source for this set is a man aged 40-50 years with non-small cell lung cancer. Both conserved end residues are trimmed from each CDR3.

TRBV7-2 ASSLGRTNSPLH
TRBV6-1 ASSTQGGVAVISYEQY
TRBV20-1 SASFRGTQY
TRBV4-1 ASSQEGAAHEAF
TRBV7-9 ASSLGGAGDTQY
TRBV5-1 ASSRGEAGELF
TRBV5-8 ASSLWYGPQH
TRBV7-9 ASSLSAGAEYGYT
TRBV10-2 ASSGRGESRNLGYT
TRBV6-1 ASRPGSLGNTIY
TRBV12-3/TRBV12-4 ASSPPEAVSGETQY
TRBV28 ASSLSAGKLF
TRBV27 ASSQSGTGVYGYT
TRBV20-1 SARGANYGYT
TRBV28 ASSLDVAAGTYEQY